This TCR beta chain was recovered during a study of cytomegalovirus exposure and HLA in healthy donors. This clone appeared a few times. No antigen is known for it. V dropped 3 bases and J dropped 2 bases, with 12 bases sitting between them. The CDR3 sequence is 14 residues long. Germline loops: CDR1 SGDLS, CDR2 YYNGEE. Study conclusions and caveats: Sequencing depth across donors, presence/absence analyses assumed, was roughly uniform. Reports credit the classifier with highly specific, highly sensitive diagnosis of cytomegalovirus status. Excluded: some indistinguishable V segments such as TRBV6-2 and TRBV6-3.

Primers: 60 Vbeta forward and 13 Jbeta reverse. The table came from immunoSEQ multiplex PCR; TCRdb's copy has only in-frame clones and leaves some out. The sample shows 150,000 or so clones, 8.5% to 10% of them seen only once. The sequence was collected from a man aged 50 to 60 in good health and CMV-seronegative. V is TRBV9 and J is TRBJ2-7, with D possibly matching TRBD1 (5 bases). Sequencing was carried out using PBMCs. The CDR3 bases are TGTGCCAGCAGCGCGCCAGGGCTCGCCTACGAGCAGTACTTC. It codes for CASSAPGLAYEQYF.